Below are 8 T cell receptor beta chains sequenced from a single sample in a study of blood T cell repertoires in COVID-19. Clones were sequenced by immunoSEQ multiplex PCR, and TCRdb holds only the in-frame ones, with some missing. The table shows under 40,000 clones, with 80% to 90% occurring only once. Sequences were obtained from peripheral blood. The receptors here all came from a woman of 80 years or more with active or convalescent COVID-19.

This clone is a singleton in its sample. The chain couples TRBV11-3 to TRBJ2-3; TRBD2 matches 9 bases. In germline, CDR1 is SGHNT, CDR2 YENEEA. With V trimmed by 5 bases and J by 4 bases, 4 bases remained unmatched. The CDR3 is 14 amino acids. CDR3 DNA: TGTGCCAGCAGCCCAATAGCGGGAGCAGATACGCAGTATTTT. This translates into CASSPIAGADTQYF.

The gene calls are TRBV6-5 and TRBJ1-3; 9 bases fit TRBD1. This CDR3 is 14 amino acids long. Germline values: CDR1 MNHEY, CDR2 SVGAGI. The V gene end was trimmed by 6 bases and the J gene end by 8 bases; junction bases not matched to a gene: 8. Here the CDR3 reads CASRPNRGRDTIYF. CDR3 nucleotide sequence: TGTGCCAGCAGACCTAACAGGGGGCGAGACACCATATATTTT.

The rearrangement uses TRBV24-1 and TRBJ2-5; 9 nucleotides line up with TRBD2. The CDR3 contains 16 residues. Germline lookup yields CDR1 KGHDR and CDR2 SFDVKD. V shed 3 bases and J 4 bases; nucleotides not matched to a gene: 8. CDR3 nucleotide sequence: TGTGCCACCAGTGATGGCGGGAGGGCCATGGGAGAGACCCAGTACTTC. This encodes CATSDGGRAMGETQYF.

CDR3 residues: CSVERTGRTGELFF. As DNA, the CDR3 is TGCAGCGTTGAAAGGACAGGGCGGACCGGGGAGCTGTTTTTT. The chain uses TRBV29-1 and TRBJ2-2, with 8 bases lining up with TRBD1. This CDR3 comprises 14 residues. The ends lost 2 bases at V and 5 bases at J; junction bases unmatched: 4. Germline loops: CDR1 SQVTM, CDR2 ANQGSEA.

The V gene is TRBV6-5, the J gene TRBJ1-1; D is ambiguous. Germline-derived CDR1 and CDR2 are MNHEY and SVGAGI. V was pared by 8 bases and J by 1 base, with 5 bases between. The CDR3 length is 11 residues. The CDR3 protein is CASLANTEAFF. In nucleotides, the CDR3 is TGTGCCAGCCTAGCGAACACTGAAGCTTTCTTT.

The chain links TRBV7-9 to TRBJ2-4; the match to TRBD1 covers 7 bases. The CDR3 covers 14 residues. V shed 5 bases and J 7 bases; nucleotides not matched to a gene: 8. In germline, CDR1 is SEHNR, CDR2 FQNEAQ (reference sequence). The DNA for the CDR3 is TGTGCCAGCAGCCTACAGGGGAGTGGGAACATTCAGTACTTC. It encodes CASSLQGSGNIQYF.

The chain combines TRBV4-3 with TRBJ2-7, with a tentative D call TRBD1 (5 bases). The germline V gene has CDR1 LGHNA and CDR2 YSLEER. Trimming removed 0 bases from V and 4 bases from J, with 16 bases in between. The CDR3 spans 16 residues. CDR3 bases: TGCGCCAGCAGCCAAGATCGGACATACTTGGGATACGAGCAGTACTTC. Amino acid sequence: CASSQDRTYLGYEQYF.

This clone occurred once. This chain connects TRBV5-1 to TRBJ1-5, with TRBD1 matching 7 bases. This CDR3 region has 13 residues. The trim removed 3 bases at V and 5 bases at J, leaving 2 bases unmatched. CDR1 SGHRS and CDR2 YFSETQ come from the germline V gene. CDR3 coding DNA: TGCGCCAGCAGCTGGGGGACAGATCAGCCCCAGCATTTT. Translated: CASSWGTDQPQHF.